This TCR beta chain was sequenced for a study of PD-L1 blockade in urothelial cancer. The time point is: peripheral blood 6 weeks after treatment start. Generated by immunoSEQ multiplex PCR, the TCRdb table keeps only in-frame clones and is missing some. The sample holds roughly 32,000 clones, 89% seen once. Trimming pared 10 bases from V and 5 bases from J, leaving 19 bases between. This CDR3 is built from 14 residues. Per the germline V gene, CDR1 is MNHEY and CDR2 is SVGAGI. Sequences were derived from PBMCs, sampled around atezolizumab (anti-PD-L1) treatment. This TCR was recovered from a man older than 75 with urothelial cancer. This chain links TRBV6-5 with TRBJ2-3; a weak D match, TRBD2 (6 bases). CDR3 protein: CATAGGGRRDTQYF. CDR3 coding DNA: TGTGCCACCGCCGGGGGAGGCCGGAGAGATACGCAGTATTTT.